These 2 T cell receptor beta chains were sequenced from one sample in a study of blood T cell repertoires in COVID-19. Clones were sequenced by immunoSEQ multiplex PCR, and TCRdb holds only the in-frame ones, with some missing. The table includes around 140,000 clones, roughly 88% detected once. Input material: peripheral blood. Every receptor here comes from a man aged 70 or older with acute or convalescent COVID-19.

The rearrangement links TRBV19 to TRBJ1-5; D is unclear. Trimming pared 3 bases from V and 4 bases from J, leaving 7 bases between. The CDR3 extends over 13 amino acids. Germline assignment: CDR1 LNHDA and CDR2 SQIVND (reference sequence). The CDR3 is CASSIQVNQPQHF. CDR3 coding DNA: TGTGCCAGTAGTATTCAGGTAAATCAGCCCCAGCATTTT.

This sequence joins TRBV9 and TRBJ2-7, with TRBD1 matching 8 bases. CDR1 and CDR2 (germline): SGDLS, YYNGEE. The CDR3 sequence is 15 residues long. The V segment lost 3 bases and the J segment 5 bases; nucleotides outside the gene matches: 10. CDR3 coding DNA: TGTGCCAGCAGCGCCGGACAGGGAGTCTACCACGAGCAGTACTTC. It yields the protein CASSAGQGVYHEQYF.